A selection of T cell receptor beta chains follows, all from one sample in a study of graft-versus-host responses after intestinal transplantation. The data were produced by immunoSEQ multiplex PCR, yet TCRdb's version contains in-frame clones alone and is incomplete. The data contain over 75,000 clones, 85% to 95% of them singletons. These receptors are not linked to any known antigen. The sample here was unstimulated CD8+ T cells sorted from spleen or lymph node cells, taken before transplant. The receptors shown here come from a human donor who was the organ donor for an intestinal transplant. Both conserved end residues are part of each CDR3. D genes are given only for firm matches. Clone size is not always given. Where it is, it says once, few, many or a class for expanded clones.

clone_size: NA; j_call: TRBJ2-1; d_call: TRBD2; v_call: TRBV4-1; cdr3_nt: TGCGCCAGCAGCCCCGGTCTAGCGGGATTATATGAGCAGTTCTTC; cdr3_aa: CASSPGLAGLYEQFF
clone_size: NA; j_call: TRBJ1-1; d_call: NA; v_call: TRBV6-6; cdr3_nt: TGTGCCAGCAGCCAAACAGGGAACACTGAAGCTTTCTTT; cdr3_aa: CASSQTGNTEAFF
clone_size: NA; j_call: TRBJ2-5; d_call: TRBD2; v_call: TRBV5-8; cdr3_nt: TGTGCCAGCAGCGGGCAACTAGCGGGGGGCCAAGAGACCCAGTACTTC; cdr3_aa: CASSGQLAGGQETQYF
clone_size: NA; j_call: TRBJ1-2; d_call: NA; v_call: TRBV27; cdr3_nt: TGTGCCAGCAGTTTAGGGGGCGTTAATGGCTACACCTTC; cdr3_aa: CASSLGGVNGYTF
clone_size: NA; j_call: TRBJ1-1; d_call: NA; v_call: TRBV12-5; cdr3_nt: TGTGCTAGTGGTTCTATAATAGTCCGTAGCCGCAGAACCAACACTGAAGCTTTCTTT; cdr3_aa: CASGSIIVRSRRTNTEAFF
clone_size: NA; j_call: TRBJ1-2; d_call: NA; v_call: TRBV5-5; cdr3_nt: TGTGCCAGCAGCTTAGGAGCTAACTATGGCTACACCTTC; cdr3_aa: CASSLGANYGYTF
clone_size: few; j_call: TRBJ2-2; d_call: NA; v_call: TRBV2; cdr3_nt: TGTGCCAGCATAGGAGGCCCCGGGGAGCTGTTTTTT; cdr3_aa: CASIGGPGELFF
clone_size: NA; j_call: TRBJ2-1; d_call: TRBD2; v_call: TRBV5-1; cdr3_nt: TGCGCCAGCAGCTTGGATGGGACTAGCGGGAGGGGTGATGAGCAGTTCTTC; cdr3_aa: CASSLDGTSGRGDEQFF
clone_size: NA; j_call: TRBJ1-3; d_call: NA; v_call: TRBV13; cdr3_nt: TGTGCCAGCAGCTTGGGGCCCGGGCCTTTGGACACCATATATTTT; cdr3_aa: CASSLGPGPLDTIYF
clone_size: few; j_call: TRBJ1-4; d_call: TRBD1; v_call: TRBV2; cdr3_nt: TGTGCCAGCAGTGAAGGACAGGGGGCGTTTGAAAAACTGTTTTTT; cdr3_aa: CASSEGQGAFEKLFF
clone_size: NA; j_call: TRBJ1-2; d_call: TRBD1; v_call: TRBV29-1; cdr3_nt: TGCAGCGTTGACTCCGGACAGGGTTATGGCTACACCTTC; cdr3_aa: CSVDSGQGYGYTF
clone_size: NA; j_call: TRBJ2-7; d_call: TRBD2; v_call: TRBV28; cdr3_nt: TGTGCCAGCAGTGTAGCGGGGGGTCCATTGGAGCAGTACTTC; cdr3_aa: CASSVAGGPLEQYF
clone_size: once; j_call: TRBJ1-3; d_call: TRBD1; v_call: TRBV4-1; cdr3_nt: TGCGCCAGCAGCCCCGCCGAGACAGGGGGCATGTACAGTGGAAACACCATATATTTT; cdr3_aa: CASSPAETGGMYSGNTIYF
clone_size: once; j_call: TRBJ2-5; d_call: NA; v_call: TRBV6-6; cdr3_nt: TGTGCCAGCAGGTCTCTCGGGGAGACCCAGTACTTC; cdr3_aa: CASRSLGETQYF
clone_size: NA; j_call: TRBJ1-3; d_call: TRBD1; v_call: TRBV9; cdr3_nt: TGTGCCAGCAGCGTGACAGGGGCCCTCGGAAACACCATATATTTT; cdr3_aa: CASSVTGALGNTIYF
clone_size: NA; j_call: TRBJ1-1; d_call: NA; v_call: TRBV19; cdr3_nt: TGTGCCAGTAGTATTCTCCATGGGGGAGGGGCTGAAGCTTTCTTT; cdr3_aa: CASSILHGGGAEAFF
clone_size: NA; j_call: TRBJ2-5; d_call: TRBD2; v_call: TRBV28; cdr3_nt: TGTGCCAGCAGTTCACATTTACTAGCGGTTCAAGGGACCCAGTACTTC; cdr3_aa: CASSSHLLAVQGTQYF
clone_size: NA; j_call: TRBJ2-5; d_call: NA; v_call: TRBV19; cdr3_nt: TGTGCCAGTAGTATGGGCCCGCAAGAGACCCAGTACTTC; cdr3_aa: CASSMGPQETQYF
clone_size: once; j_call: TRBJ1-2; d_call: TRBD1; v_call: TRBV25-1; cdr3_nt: TGTGCCAGCAGCTCCCTCGACAGGGACTATGGCTACACCTTC; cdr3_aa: CASSSLDRDYGYTF
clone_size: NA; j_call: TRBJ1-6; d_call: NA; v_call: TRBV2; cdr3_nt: TGTGCCAGCCTTCCGGGGAGCTCCTATAATTCACCCCTCCACTTT; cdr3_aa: CASLPGSSYNSPLHF
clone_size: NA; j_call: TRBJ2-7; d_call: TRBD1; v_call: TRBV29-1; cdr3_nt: TGCAGCGTTGAAGTTTTGGGACAGGGGTTCTCCTACGAGCAGTACTTC; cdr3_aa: CSVEVLGQGFSYEQYF
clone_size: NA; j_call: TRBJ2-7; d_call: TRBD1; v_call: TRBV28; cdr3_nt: TGTGCCAGCAGTTTGGGACAGTACTACGAGCAGTACTTC; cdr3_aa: CASSLGQYYEQYF
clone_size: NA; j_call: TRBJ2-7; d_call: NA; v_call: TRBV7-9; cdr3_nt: TGTGCCAGCAGCTTAACCGGGGGTAGCTCCTACGAGCAGTACTTC; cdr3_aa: CASSLTGGSSYEQYF
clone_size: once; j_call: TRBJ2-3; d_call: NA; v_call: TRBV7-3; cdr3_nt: TGTGCCAGCAGCTTAAGTCTAGATGTAGCTACGCAGTATTTT; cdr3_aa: CASSLSLDVATQYF
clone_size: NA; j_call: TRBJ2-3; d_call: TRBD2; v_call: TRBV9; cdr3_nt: TGTGCCAGCAGCGCCGACGGACTAGCGGGAGTAACAGATACGCAGTATTTT; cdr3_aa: CASSADGLAGVTDTQYF
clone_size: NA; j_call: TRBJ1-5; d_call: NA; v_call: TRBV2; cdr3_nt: TGTGCCAGCAGTGATTTGCCCCCAGGGAATCTTGGCCAGCCCCAGCATTTT; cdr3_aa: CASSDLPPGNLGQPQHF
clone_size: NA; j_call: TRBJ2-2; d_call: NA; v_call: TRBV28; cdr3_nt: TGTGCCAGCAGTTTATCTAAGGTGGAGGGCACCGGGGAGCTGTTTTTT; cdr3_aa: CASSLSKVEGTGELFF
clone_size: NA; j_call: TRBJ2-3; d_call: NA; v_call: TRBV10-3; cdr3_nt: TGTGCCATCAGTGAGTATCCAGCCAGGGATACGCAGTATTTT; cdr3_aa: CAISEYPARDTQYF
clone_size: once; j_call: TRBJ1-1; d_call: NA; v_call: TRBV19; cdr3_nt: TGTGCCAGTAGCGACGGAGGGAACACTGAAGCTTTCTTT; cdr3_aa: CASSDGGNTEAFF
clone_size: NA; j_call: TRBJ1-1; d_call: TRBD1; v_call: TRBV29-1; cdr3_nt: TGCAGCGTAGATGACAGGGGAACTGAAGCTTTCTTT; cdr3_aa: CSVDDRGTEAFF
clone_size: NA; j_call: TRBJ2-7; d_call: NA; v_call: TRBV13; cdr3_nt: TGTGCCAGCAGCTCTGAGGACAGCTACGAGCAGTACTTC; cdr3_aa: CASSSEDSYEQYF
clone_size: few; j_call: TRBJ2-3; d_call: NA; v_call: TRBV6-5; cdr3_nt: TGTGCCAGCAGTTACTCGACTCGGGACACAGATACGCAGTATTTT; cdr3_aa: CASSYSTRDTDTQYF
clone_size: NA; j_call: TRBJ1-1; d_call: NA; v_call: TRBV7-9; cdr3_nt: TGTGCCAGCAGCCAAGAGGGGGTAGCTTTCTTT; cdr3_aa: CASSQEGVAFF
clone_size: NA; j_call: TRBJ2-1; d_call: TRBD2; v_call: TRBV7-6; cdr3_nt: TGTGCCAGCAGCTTGGCGGGAGGGCCGTCCAATGAGCAGTTCTTC; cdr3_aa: CASSLAGGPSNEQFF
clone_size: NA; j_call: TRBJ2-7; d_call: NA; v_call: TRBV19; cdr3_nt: TGTGCCAGTAGTATAGAAGAGGGAACCCACGAGCAGTACTTC; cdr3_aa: CASSIEEGTHEQYF
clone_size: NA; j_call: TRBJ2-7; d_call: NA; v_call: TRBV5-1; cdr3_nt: TGCGCCAGCACGGGGAACCTCGAGCAGTACTTC; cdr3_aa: CASTGNLEQYF
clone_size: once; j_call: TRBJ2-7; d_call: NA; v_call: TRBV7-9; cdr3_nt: TGTGCCAGCAGCTTAGCCCCTTACGAGCAGTACTTC; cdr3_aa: CASSLAPYEQYF
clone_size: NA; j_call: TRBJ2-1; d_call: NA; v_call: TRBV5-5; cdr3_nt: TGTGCCAGCAGCCTGGCAGTTTACAATGAGCAGTTCTTC; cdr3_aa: CASSLAVYNEQFF
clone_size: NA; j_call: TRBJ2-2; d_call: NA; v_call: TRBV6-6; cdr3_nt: TGTGCCAGCAGCGGTCCCCCCGGGGAGCTGTTTTTT; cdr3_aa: CASSGPPGELFF
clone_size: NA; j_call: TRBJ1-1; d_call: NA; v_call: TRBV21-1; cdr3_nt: TGTGCCAGCAGCAAAGCTCGCAAAGTTAAGGAGGCTGAAGCTTTCTTT; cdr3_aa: CASSKARKVKEAEAFF
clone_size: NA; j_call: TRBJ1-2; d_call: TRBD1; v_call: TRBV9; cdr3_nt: TGTGCCAGCAGCTATACAGGGGGGGCTAACTATGGCTACACCTTC; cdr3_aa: CASSYTGGANYGYTF
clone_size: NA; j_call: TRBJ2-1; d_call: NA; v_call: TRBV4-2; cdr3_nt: TGTGCCAGCAGCCTGGGCGATGAGCAGTTCTTC; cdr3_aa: CASSLGDEQFF
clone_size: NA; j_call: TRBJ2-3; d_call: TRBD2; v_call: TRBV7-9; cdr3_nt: TGTGCCAGCAGCAATAGCGGGGTAAGGGCAGATACGCAGTATTTT; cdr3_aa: CASSNSGVRADTQYF